The 30 T cell receptor beta chains listed next were all sequenced from one sample in a study of cytomegalovirus exposure and HLA in healthy donors. Vbeta (60) and Jbeta (13) primers were used in the PCR. Using immunoSEQ multiplex PCR, the repertoire was profiled, and TCRdb retains in-frame clones only, with some absent. Among over 100,000 clones listed, around 79% were seen once. Sequenced: PBMCs. All receptors come from a woman in her 40s in good health and CMV-seropositive.

This chain links TRBV29-1 with TRBJ2-2; tentative D call: TRBD1 (6 bases). V shed 5 bases and J shed 1 base, with 11 bases lying between them. CDR1 SQVTM and CDR2 ANQGSEA come from the germline V gene. The CDR3 runs 14 residues. The CDR3 spells CSVNNRVNTGELFF. The CDR3 DNA is TGCAGCGTTAATAACAGGGTGAACACCGGGGAGCTGTTTTTT.

V gene TRBV4-2 combines with J gene TRBJ1-4; TRBD1 agrees at 8 bases. The CDR3 contains 14 residues. Germline assignment: CDR1 LGHNA and CDR2 YNFKEQ. With V trimmed by 0 bases and J by 6 bases, 0 bases remained unmatched. The CDR3 loop is CASSQETGDEKLFF. The CDR3 DNA is TGTGCCAGCAGCCAAGAGACAGGGGATGAAAAACTGTTTTTT.

V and J are TRBV30 and TRBJ1-1; possible D gene TRBD1, 5 bases. CDR1 and CDR2 (germline): GTSNPN, SVGIG (reference sequence). The CDR3 is 13 residues long. V gave up 1 base and J gave up 9 bases, with 15 bases separating them. The CDR3 DNA is TGTGCCTGGAGTGCGCAGAAAAGGACACAAGCTTTCTTT. It codes for CAWSAQKRTQAFF.

The gene calls are TRBV28 and TRBJ1-4; 7 bases are a match to TRBD1. The CDR3 loop spans 17 amino acids. Germline V lookup: CDR1 MDHEN, CDR2 SYDVKM. J was trimmed by 0 bases and V by 8 bases; bases with no gene match: 12. DNA of the CDR3: TGTGCCAGCCGCAGACAGGGATTTTTTGCAACTAATGAAAAACTGTTTTTT. Its translation is CASRRQGFFATNEKLFF.

The chain is built from TRBV19 and TRBJ2-1; 11 nucleotides match TRBD2. The CDR3 spans 19 residues. Germline assignment: CDR1 LNHDA and CDR2 SQIVND (reference sequence). V shed 5 bases and J 6 bases; nucleotides not matched to a gene: 18. The CDR3 sequence: CASSPVRTSGYSSVNEQFF. CDR3 bases: TGTGCCAGTAGTCCCGTCCGGACTAGCGGGTATTCCTCGGTCAATGAGCAGTTCTTC.

V is TRBV11-3 and J is TRBJ2-1; weak D call: TRBD2 (5 bases). Germline assignment: CDR1 SGHNT and CDR2 YENEEA. V was cut by 3 bases and J by 9 bases, with 24 bases left in between. The CDR3 is 17 amino acids. The CDR3 region has the DNA TGTGCCAGCAGCTTCTACTCTGCGGGCCTTCGCGATCCTGAGCAGTTCTTC. Its protein product is CASSFYSAGLRDPEQFF.

The CDR3 nucleotides are TGCGCCAGCAGCTTGGGTGGGTTCCGGGGAAACTATGGCTACACCTTC. Amino acids: CASSLGGFRGNYGYTF. The rearrangement joins TRBV5-1 to TRBJ1-2; D is undetermined. CDR1 and CDR2 from the germline V gene are SGHRS and YFSETQ. The CDR3 loop spans 16 amino acids. The V gene lost 0 bases and the J gene lost 2 bases, with 14 bases spanning the gap.

The chain combines TRBV9 with TRBJ2-5; weak D call: TRBD2 (7 bases). Looked up from germline, CDR1 is SGDLS and CDR2 is YYNGEE. V gave up 2 bases and J gave up 10 bases, with 12 bases separating them. The CDR3 loop spans 12 amino acids. The CDR3 coding sequence is TGTGCCAGCAGCGTCGGGGGCGGGGGCCAGTACTTC. Translating it yields CASSVGGGGQYF. Full variable domain (missing parts from reference TRBV9 and TRBJ2-5): DSGVTQTPKHLITATGQRVTLRCSPRSGDLSVYWYQQSLDQGLQFLIQYYNGEERAKGNILERFSAQQFPDLHSELNLSSLELGDSALYFCASSVGGGGQYFGPGTRLLVL.

The V and J genes are TRBV18 and TRBJ2-7; 9 positions match TRBD1. This CDR3 is 16 amino acids long. The germline gives CDR1 KGHSH, CDR2 LQKENI. The V segment lost 1 base and the J segment 5 bases; nucleotides outside the gene matches: 9. The CDR3: CASSPQGTGSQDEQYF. CDR3 DNA sequence: TGTGCCAGCTCACCACAGGGGACAGGGTCTCAAGACGAGCAGTACTTC. Full variable domain (rest looked up from reference TRBV18 and TRBJ2-7): NAGVMQNPRHLVRRRGQEARLRCSPMKGHSHVYWYRQLPEEGLKFMVYLQKENIIDESGMPKERFSAEFPKEGPSILRIQQVVRGDSAAYFCASSPQGTGSQDEQYFGPGTRLTVT.

The J gene is TRBJ2-6, the V gene TRBV30; the match to TRBD1 covers 9 bases. V dropped 1 base and J dropped 3; count of bases not matched to a gene: 10. Germline V CDR1 and CDR2: GTSNPN, SVGIG (reference sequence). The CDR3 is 18 amino acids. The CDR3 here is CAWSGLQGALHGANVLTF. The CDR3, as DNA: TGTGCCTGGAGTGGACTACAGGGGGCGCTACATGGGGCCAACGTCCTGACTTTC.

The chain carries TRBV11-2 and TRBJ2-6; D is unresolved. The CDR3 extends over 15 amino acids. Germline assignment: CDR1 SGHAT and CDR2 FQNNGV. V was trimmed by 7 bases and J by 1 base, leaving 11 bases between them. CDR3 residues: CASMSLRSGANVLTF. The CDR3 nucleotides read TGTGCCAGCATGAGTCTTCGGTCTGGGGCCAACGTCCTGACTTTC.

V and J are TRBV7-8 and TRBJ2-7, with D unclear. The V gene's germline CDR1 is SGHVS and CDR2 FQNEAQ. V lost 0 bases to trimming and J lost 2 bases, with 8 bases between them. This CDR3 is 14 amino acids long. In nucleotides, the CDR3 is TGTGCCAGCAGCTTAGCCCTGGGCCCCTACGAGCAGTACTTC. It yields the protein CASSLALGPYEQYF.

The chain has TRBV7-7 and TRBJ2-1, with D possibly being TRBD2 (6 bases). The CDR3 runs to 18 residues. From germline, CDR1 is SSHAT and CDR2 FNYEAQ (reference sequence). V shed 5 bases and J shed 2 bases, with 22 bases lying between them. For the CDR3, the DNA is TGTGCCAGCAGCCCAGACCCGTGGGAGGTGGGAACCTACAATGAGCAGTTCTTC. It codes for CASSPDPWEVGTYNEQFF.

The chain has TRBV7-2 and TRBJ1-4, with no clear D. CDR1 is SGHTA and CDR2 is FQGNSA in the germline V gene. With 0 bases removed from V and 4 bases from J, the gap between germline ends came to 6 bases. CDR3 length: 14 residues. The DNA for the CDR3 is TGTGCCAGCAGCTTAGCGGGCAGTAATGAAAAACTGTTTTTT. This codes for CASSLAGSNEKLFF.

V usage is TRBV9 and J usage is TRBJ2-2; D may be TRBD2 (5 bases). Germline assignment: CDR1 SGDLS and CDR2 YYNGEE. The CDR3 length is 16 residues. The V and J ends lost 0 bases and 4 bases respectively, with 13 bases between them. In DNA form, the CDR3 reads TGTGCCAGCAGCGTAGCTGGGAGCGGAGGCACCGGGGAGCTGTTTTTT. Amino acids: CASSVAGSGGTGELFF.

The rearrangement uses TRBV4-3 and TRBJ2-3, with TRBD1 matching over 7 bases. Germline V gene sequence: CDR1 LGHNA, CDR2 YSLEER. The J segment lost 0 bases and the V segment lost 2 bases, leaving 5 bases of the junction unmatched. The CDR3 extends over 16 amino acids. In nucleotides, the CDR3 is TGCGCCAGCAGCCAAACCACAGGGGAGAGCACAGATACGCAGTATTTT. It specifies CASSQTTGESTDTQYF.

The chain uses TRBV7-2 and TRBJ2-4; possibly TRBD2 for D (7 bases). The CDR3 sequence is 14 residues long. The V and J ends lost 4 bases and 6 bases respectively, with 13 bases between them. The germline gives CDR1 SGHTA, CDR2 FQGNSA. CDR3 nucleotide sequence: TGTGCCAGCAGCTCCGGGGGGACAAGAAACATTCAGTACTTC. Translation gives CASSSGGTRNIQYF.

This rearrangement joins TRBV28 to TRBJ2-7, with 9 bases that match TRBD2. The germline gives CDR1 MDHEN, CDR2 SYDVKM. This CDR3 has 15 residues. Trimming cost V 7 bases and J 1 base; bases outside gene matches: 8. In DNA, the CDR3 is TGTGCCAGCAATGAGCACCTAGCGGGATCCTACGAGCAGTACTTC. Amino acid sequence: CASNEHLAGSYEQYF. Using reference TRBV28 and TRBJ2-7 for the parts outside the CDR3, the full variable domain is DVKVTQSSRYLVKRTGEKVFLECVQDMDHENMFWYRQDPGLGLRLIYFSYDVKMKEKGDIPEGYSVSREKKERFSLILESASTNQTSMYLCASNEHLAGSYEQYFGPGTRLTVT.

The chain joins TRBV28 to TRBJ2-7; 9 bases agree with TRBD1. Germline V gene lookup returns CDR1 MDHEN and CDR2 SYDVKM. The CDR3 totals 16 residues. V shed 5 bases, J shed 3 bases, and the junction held 11 bases outside the gene matches. CDR3 residues: CASSRDREMALYEQYF. The CDR3 DNA sequence: TGTGCCAGCAGTCGGGACAGGGAGATGGCCCTCTACGAGCAGTACTTC.

This sequence joins TRBV5-6 and TRBJ1-1; unclear D gene. The CDR3 extends over 13 amino acids. Per the germline V gene, CDR1 is SGHDT and CDR2 is YYEEEE. V lost 0 bases, J lost 8 bases, and 11 bases lay in between. CDR3 in DNA: TGTGCCAGCAGCTTGGCCACTTCGGAGGAAGCTTTCTTT. Its translation: CASSLATSEEAFF.

The gene calls are TRBV5-1 and TRBJ2-2, with a weak D call TRBD2 (6 bases). Germline V gene lookup returns CDR1 SGHRS and CDR2 YFSETQ. Trimming removed 0 bases at V and 8 bases at J, with 14 bases between. CDR3 length equals 15 residues. DNA of the CDR3: TGCGCCAGCAGCTTGGCCGGGGGATCCGAGGGGGAGCTGTTTTTT. Translating it yields CASSLAGGSEGELFF.

Only a few counts were recorded for this clone. This chain connects TRBV2 to TRBJ1-1; D call uncertain. This CDR3 spans 13 amino acids. With 6 bases removed from V and 6 bases from J, the gap between germline ends came to 14 bases. Germline CDR1 SNHLY, CDR2 FYNNEI. As DNA, the CDR3 is TGTGCCAGCAGCGCCGAAGCGGAAGCTGAAGCTTTCTTT. Its protein is CASSAEAEAEAFF.

This clone was found once. The V gene is TRBV7-2, the J gene TRBJ2-2; a possible D gene is TRBD2 (5 bases). CDR1 and CDR2 from the germline V gene are SGHTA and FQGNSA. V was clipped by 1 base and J by 10 bases, with 16 bases between them. The CDR3 runs to 15 residues. The CDR3 DNA reads TGTGCCAGCAGCTTAGGTACGGGATTTCCCGAGGAGCTGTTTTTT. It codes for CASSLGTGFPEELFF.

This clone has more than one count but fewer than ten. The chain employs TRBV4-3 and TRBJ1-4, with TRBD1 matching 10 bases. The CDR3 is 18 amino acids. J lost 4 bases, V lost 1 base, and 9 bases had no gene match. Looked up from germline, CDR1 is LGHNA and CDR2 is YSLEER. The DNA of the CDR3 is TGCGCCAGCAGCCAAGCCTCCCCCGGGACAGGGGTTAATGAAAAACTGTTTTTT. Its protein product is CASSQASPGTGVNEKLFF.

This chain connects TRBV4-3 to TRBJ2-7; 8 bases fit TRBD2. Germline CDR1 LGHNA, CDR2 YSLEER. The CDR3 is 16 residues long. J was trimmed by 4 bases and V by 1 base; bases with no gene match: 9. CDR3 amino acids: CASSQGVTSGFYEQYF. CDR3 nucleotide sequence: TGCGCCAGCAGCCAAGGGGTAACTAGCGGTTTTTACGAGCAGTACTTC.

V is TRBV4-1 and J is TRBJ2-3; the match to TRBD2 covers 8 bases. The CDR3 has 17 amino acids. Losses at the gene ends were 0 bases for V and 8 bases for J; bases not matched to a gene: 13. CDR1 is MGHRA, CDR2 YSYEKL, per germline. In DNA form, the CDR3 reads TGCGCCAGCAGCCAAGATAGGAGGACTAGCAGTGGCGGTACGCAGTATTTT. It codes for CASSQDRRTSSGGTQYF.

This sequence joins TRBV5-1 and TRBJ2-5; TRBD2 matches 9 bases. The V segment lost 0 bases and the J segment 3 bases; nucleotides outside the gene matches: 0. CDR3 size: 14 residues. The V gene's germline CDR1 is SGHRS and CDR2 YFSETQ. The CDR3 DNA reads as TGCGCCAGCAGCTTGGGCGGGGGGGAAGAGACCCAGTACTTC. Translating it yields CASSLGGGEETQYF.

This chain uses TRBV11-3 with TRBJ2-5; 10 bases are a match to TRBD1. Germline-derived CDR1 and CDR2 are SGHNT and YENEEA. This CDR3 is 15 amino acids long. After removal of 4 bases from V and 4 bases from J, the junction contained 6 bases not matched to a gene. For the CDR3, the DNA is TGTGCCAGCAGCTCGCGGACAGGGGGTGTAGAGACCCAGTACTTC. The encoded protein is CASSSRTGGVETQYF.

The chain recombines TRBV6-5 with TRBJ1-3; D might be TRBD1 (5 bases). V lost 2 bases to trimming and J lost 3 bases, with 8 bases between them. This CDR3 comprises 14 residues. CDR1 and CDR2 from the germline V gene are MNHEY and SVGAGI. As DNA, the CDR3 is TGTGCCAGCAGTTACAGGGGTGATGGAAACACCATATATTTT. This sequence encodes CASSYRGDGNTIYF.

The J gene is TRBJ1-2, the V gene TRBV7-9; D is unresolved. CDR1 and CDR2 (germline): SEHNR, FQNEAQ (reference sequence). This CDR3 is built from 14 residues. Trimming shortened V by 2 bases and J by 6 bases, and 13 bases separated the two germline ends. The CDR3 nucleotides read TGTGCCAGCAGCTTAAGCGCGATCTCGGATGGCTACACCTTC. This encodes CASSLSAISDGYTF.